This TCR beta chain was recorded in a study of blood T cell repertoires in COVID-19. Study summary: Researchers got acute and convalescent COVID-19 samples from the United States, Italy and Spain. The cDNA or gDNA used as material had been derived from T cells, B-cell-depleted T cells, or PBMCs.

Authors' methods: Reference gene primer amplification gave nucleated cell count estimates. Some clones are missing from TCRdb's copy, which holds only in-frame ones; the method was immunoSEQ multiplex PCR. V, J and clone size were drawn from that table, and D and trimming were deduced from the DNA. Of about 170,000 clones listed, 70% to 90% are singletons. Enrolment of Seattle patients took place during active infection, and they were followed longitudinally. V lost 5 bases and J lost 2, with 17 bases in between. This CDR3 comprises 16 residues. Germline V gives CDR1 SEHNR, CDR2 FQNEAQ (reference sequence).

The material sequenced was peripheral blood. The rearrangement joins TRBV7-9 to TRBJ2-3; D may be TRBD2 (6 bases). This sequence originates from a woman aged 80 or older with COVID-19, enrolled during active disease. In nucleotides, the CDR3 is TGTGCCAGCAGCGCTATTTGGCGGGACCACACAGATACGCAGTATTTT. It codes for CASSAIWRDHTDTQYF.